These T cell receptor beta chains were read from a single sample in a study of T cell changes during pregnancy in multiple sclerosis. Sequencing was performed with immunoSEQ multiplex PCR; in TCRdb, only in-frame clones are kept and a portion is missing. The sample lists more than 45,000 clones; over 75% were seen once. Sequencing used CD4+ T cells from peripheral blood mononuclear cells, obtained in the second trimester of pregnancy. These receptors all come from a female donor with multiple sclerosis, enrolled in a pregnancy study. CDR3s include the opening cysteine and the closing phenylalanine or tryptophan. A D gene is named only where the DNA matches it firmly. Only some rows state a clone size, as once, few, many or a class for expanded clones.

>TRBV27|TRBD2|TRBJ2-7|once
TGTGCCAGCAGTTTCGGACGGTGGGTTGGGCTAGCGGGAGGGCCTTCCGAGCAGTACTTC
CASSFGRWVGLAGGPSEQYF
>TRBV25-1|-|TRBJ1-5|-
TGTGCCAGCAGTCCACTCTACCTCCGGGAATATAGCAATCAGCCCCAGCATTTT
CASSPLYLREYSNQPQHF
>TRBV5-8|-|TRBJ2-3|-
TGTGCCAGCGGAGCTTGGGGTAGCGGCACAGATACGCAGTATTTT
CASGAWGSGTDTQYF
>TRBV5-1|TRBD1|TRBJ2-3|-
TGCGCCAGCAGCTTGGGTGTTGGGACAGACCTGAATACGCAGTATTTT
CASSLGVGTDLNTQYF
>TRBV20-1|-|TRBJ1-1|-
TGCAGTGCAAGCCCCCGGTCGATCTTT
CSASPRSIF
>TRBV5-1|TRBD2|TRBJ2-3|-
TGCGCCAGCAGCCCGATGTTACTAGCGGGAGGGTATGCAGATACGCAGTATTTT
CASSPMLLAGGYADTQYF
>TRBV7-3|-|TRBJ2-2|-
TGTGCCAGCAGCCATGGGGGAGGAAACACCGGGGAGCTGTTTTTT
CASSHGGGNTGELFF
>TRBV28|-|TRBJ2-7|-
TGTGCCAGTCTACGACCGGGACTCCAAGAGCAGTACTTC
CASLRPGLQEQYF
>TRBV5-4|TRBD2|TRBJ2-2|-
TGTGCCAGCAGCCCCGGACTAGCTTCGACCGGGGAGCTGTTTTTT
CASSPGLASTGELFF
>TRBV7-2|TRBD2|TRBJ2-7|-
TGTGCCAGCAGCGCCGGAGTAGGCGGGAGTCGGTACGAGCAGTACTTC
CASSAGVGGSRYEQYF
>TRBV2|-|TRBJ1-5|-
TGTGCCAGCAGTGAACGACAGAACAATCAGCCCCAGCATTTT
CASSERQNNQPQHF
>TRBV11-2|-|TRBJ2-3|-
TGTGCCAGCAGCTTAGTTGGTAGCAAAAGCACAGATACGCAGTATTTT
CASSLVGSKSTDTQYF
>TRBV6-4|-|TRBJ2-1|-
TGTGCCAGCAGTGTGGAGGGCCATTTTAGTGAGCAGTTCTTC
CASSVEGHFSEQFF
>TRBV7-2|TRBD2|TRBJ2-7|-
TGTGCCAGCAGTAAACAGGAGAGCGGGAGTAACGGCGAGCAGTACTTC
CASSKQESGSNGEQYF
>TRBV25-1|-|TRBJ1-2|-
TGTGCCAGCAGTGAATTTCGGTATGGCTACACCTTC
CASSEFRYGYTF
>TRBV9|TRBD1|TRBJ2-1|-
TGTGCCAGCAGCGTAGCAGGGACAGGGACGAATGAGCAGTTCTTC
CASSVAGTGTNEQFF
>TRBV28|-|TRBJ1-2|-
TGTGCCAGCAGCCAGAATAACTATGGCTACACCTTC
CASSQNNYGYTF
>TRBV2|TRBD2|TRBJ2-1|-
TGTGCCAGCAGCTCTACTAGCGGATCCTCCTACAATGAGCAGTTCTTC
CASSSTSGSSYNEQFF